Presented here are 21 T cell receptor beta chains from one specimen sequenced in a study of Ad26.COV2.S vaccination and SARS-CoV-2 variants. Profiling relied on immunoSEQ multiplex PCR, and the TCRdb table lists in-frame clones only, not all of them. This sample yields 300,000 to 400,000 clones, of which 87% are seen a single time; approximately 3.6% belongs to the top ten. Stated treatment: some 20 received Ad26.COV2.S at low or high dose, single or two shots; five or six received placebo; per-sample allocation not given. Sample collection was performed on day 63 after the first vaccine or placebo injection. The specimen comprised peripheral blood, sampled in a trial of Ad26.COV2.S vaccine versus placebo. These receptors all stem from a person between 18 and 59 years old who received the Ad26.COV2.S COVID-19 vaccine or a placebo.

This clone was seen a single time. This chain joins TRBV6-5 and TRBJ2-7; possibly TRBD2 for D (6 bases). Germline lookup yields CDR1 MNHEY and CDR2 SVGAGI. CDR3 length equals 14 residues. The V end lost 5 bases, the J end lost 0 bases, and 11 bases lay between the germline ends. The CDR3 coding sequence is TGTGCCAGCAGTAGGGACGGGAGCTCCTACGAGCAGTACTTC. The encoded protein is CASSRDGSSYEQYF.

The CDR3 reads CASSLGGVQNSYEQYF. Here the CDR3 DNA reads TGCGCCAGCAGCTTGGGGGGCGTACAAAACTCCTACGAGCAGTACTTC. The chain joins TRBV5-1 to TRBJ2-7; D is perhaps TRBD1 (5 bases). Germline-derived CDR1 and CDR2 are SGHRS and YFSETQ. CDR3 length: 16 residues. The germline V and J ends were trimmed by 0 bases and 0 bases, with 13 bases remaining between them.

The count of this clone is one. Other DNA sequences within the sample encode an identical CDR3. The rearrangement links TRBV5-1 to TRBJ2-3; D possibly corresponds to TRBD1 (6 bases). The CDR3 is made up of 15 amino acids. Germline V lookup: CDR1 SGHRS, CDR2 YFSETQ. Trimming stripped 2 bases from V and 1 base from J, with 11 bases between. The CDR3 DNA sequence: TGCGCCAGCAGCTTAGAAGGGACACGCACAGATACGCAGTATTTT. As protein: CASSLEGTRTDTQYF.

Concerning this clone itself: Other DNA sequences in the sample encode the same CDR3. The genes are TRBV20-1 and TRBJ1-2; D gene unclear. Germline values: CDR1 DFQATT, CDR2 SNEGSKA (reference sequence). The V end lost 4 bases, the J end lost 2 bases, and 5 bases lay between the germline ends. The length of the CDR3 is 11 residues. CDR3 nucleotides: TGCAGTGCTACAGGAAACTATGGCTACACCTTC. Its protein product is CSATGNYGYTF.

This chain connects TRBV6-5 to TRBJ2-2; D is ambiguous. The CDR3 has 16 residues. Germline-derived CDR1 and CDR2 are MNHEY and SVGAGI. V dropped 2 bases and J dropped 2 bases, with 12 bases sitting between them. CDR3 sequence: CASSYGEAGNTGELFF. As DNA, the CDR3 is TGTGCCAGCAGTTACGGAGAGGCAGGAAACACCGGGGAGCTGTTTTTT.

The chain uses TRBV10-3 and TRBJ1-2, with 10 nucleotides matching TRBD1. V lost 0 bases, J lost 3 bases, and 1 base stayed unmatched. Germline-derived CDR1 and CDR2 are ENHRY and SYGVKD. The CDR3 extends over 15 amino acids. CDR3 in amino acids: CAISESTGGDYGYTF. In DNA, the CDR3 is TGTGCCATCAGTGAGTCGACAGGGGGCGACTATGGCTACACCTTC.

The V call is TRBV2, the J call TRBJ1-3; D may be TRBD1 (5 bases). The CDR3 totals 14 residues. V was shortened by 8 bases and J by 0 bases, with 11 bases between the two germline ends. Germline-derived CDR1 and CDR2 are SNHLY and FYNNEI. CDR3 residues: CASDRGRSGNTIYF. Written as DNA, the CDR3 is TGTGCCAGCGATAGGGGACGCTCTGGAAACACCATATATTTT.

V gene TRBV25-1 combines with J gene TRBJ1-4; D ambiguous. The CDR3 loop spans 16 amino acids. CDR1 and CDR2 (germline): MGHDK, SYGVNS. Trimming shortened V by 2 bases and J by 0 bases, and 10 bases separated the two germline ends. This chain's CDR3 is CASSELARATNEKLFF. The CDR3 DNA reads TGTGCCAGCAGTGAACTCGCACGAGCAACTAATGAAAAACTGTTTTTT.

The count of this clone is one. The J gene is TRBJ2-7, the V gene TRBV30, with D perhaps given as TRBD1 or TRBD2 (5 bases each). The V end was cut by 2 bases, the J end by 3 bases, with 20 bases between. CDR3 length: 16 residues. CDR1 is GTSNPN and CDR2 is SVGIG in the germline V gene (reference sequence). The DNA for the CDR3 is TGTGCCTGGAGTACCACCCCCGGGACGGTTGACTACGAGCAGTACTTC. This encodes CAWSTTPGTVDYEQYF.

The CDR3: CASSIGTAIRTDTQYF. For the CDR3, the DNA is TGTGCCAGCAGCATTGGGACAGCTATTCGCACAGATACGCAGTATTTT. This sequence joins TRBV7-6 and TRBJ2-3; 7 bases match TRBD1. The germline V gene encodes CDR1 SGHVS and CDR2 FNYEAQ. V dropped 5 bases and J dropped 1; count of bases not matched to a gene: 9. The CDR3 covers 16 residues.

The CDR3 sequence is CASSQDKGQGVTQYF. The CDR3 DNA follows: TGCGCCAGCAGCCAAGATAAGGGACAGGGTGTTACGCAGTATTTT. This rearrangement joins TRBV4-3 to TRBJ2-3; the match to TRBD1 covers 9 bases. Germline CDR1 LGHNA, CDR2 YSLEER. This CDR3 has 15 residues. With 0 bases clipped from V and 8 bases from J, the junction kept 6 bases outside the gene matches.

The V gene is TRBV20-1, the J gene TRBJ2-3; no clear D. The length of the CDR3 is 11 residues. CDR1 and CDR2 from the germline V gene are DFQATT and SNEGSKA (reference sequence). V gave up 5 bases and J gave up 5 bases, with 8 bases separating them. CDR3 sequence reads: CSALLGDTQYF. The CDR3 nucleotides are TGCAGTGCTCTCCTCGGAGATACGCAGTATTTT.

The chain carries TRBV7-2 and TRBJ1-5, with D possibly matching TRBD1 (5 bases). V was trimmed by 6 bases and J by 1 base, leaving 16 bases between them. CDR1 and CDR2 from the germline V gene are SGHTA and FQGNSA. The CDR3 spans 16 residues. The CDR3: CASSFGFGGSNQPQHF. The CDR3 bases are TGTGCCAGCAGTTTCGGTTTTGGGGGGAGCAATCAGCCCCAGCATTTT.

The V gene is TRBV29-1, the J gene TRBJ2-7; weak D call: TRBD2 (5 bases). The CDR3 is 11 residues long. Between the trimmed V and J ends, which lost 6 bases and 3 bases, there was a span of 9 bases. Germline V gene data show CDR1 as SQVTM and CDR2 as ANQGSEA. Here the CDR3 DNA reads TGCAGCGTGGCCGGAGGCTACGAGCAGTACTTC. Its translation is CSVAGGYEQYF.

The V call is TRBV7-3, the J call TRBJ2-1; 11 bases are shared with TRBD1. The CDR3 runs to 13 residues. V was clipped by 5 bases and J by 9 bases; unmatched bases: 3. CDR1 is SGHTA and CDR2 is FQGTGA in the germline V gene. The CDR3 DNA reads as TGTGCCAGCAGCCCGGGACAGGGGGGTGAGCAGTTCTTC. Protein sequence: CASSPGQGGEQFF.

The chain links TRBV4-1 to TRBJ1-3; TRBD1 aligns across 7 bases. Per germline, CDR1 MGHRA and CDR2 YSYEKL. After removal of 1 base from V and 4 bases from J, the junction contained 1 base not matched to a gene. CDR3 length: 14 residues. The CDR3 bases are TGCGCCAGCAGCCAAGCGGGACAGGGAAACACCATATATTTT. It encodes CASSQAGQGNTIYF.

The table lists this clone with a count of one. The chain recombines TRBV5-8 with TRBJ1-2, with TRBD1 matching 10 bases. CDR1 and CDR2 from the germline V gene are SGHTS and YDEGEE. Germline trimming cut 3 bases from V and 2 bases from J; bases unmatched to any gene: 4. This CDR3 contains 15 residues. The CDR3 nucleotides read TGTGCCAGCAGCTGGAGACAGGGGGCCAACTATGGCTACACCTTC. It encodes CASSWRQGANYGYTF.

The J gene is TRBJ1-4, the V gene TRBV11-2; a possible D gene is TRBD1 (5 bases). The CDR3 runs 14 residues. CDR1 is SGHAT, CDR2 FQNNGV, per germline. V was pared by 1 base and J by 7 bases, with 10 bases between. In nucleotides, the CDR3 is TGTGCCAGCAGCTTAGGCAGGGTACGTGAAAAACTGTTTTTT. It yields the protein CASSLGRVREKLFF.

V and J are TRBV27 and TRBJ1-2, with 7 bases that match TRBD1. The germline CDR1 and CDR2 sequences are MNHEY and SMNVEV (reference sequence). The CDR3 has 14 residues. Trimming took 3 bases from V and 11 from J; bases not matched to a gene: 12. The CDR3: CASSLGQLIFGYTF. CDR3 coding DNA: TGTGCCAGCAGTTTGGGACAGCTTATATTCGGGTACACCTTC.

The rearrangement uses TRBV6-5 and TRBJ1-1; D gene unclear. V gave up 7 bases and J gave up 5 bases, with 14 bases separating them. CDR1 is MNHEY and CDR2 is SVGAGI in the germline V gene. The CDR3 is made up of 13 amino acids. The CDR3 loop reads CASIPDGMTEAFF. CDR3 nucleotide sequence: TGTGCCAGCATCCCAGACGGCATGACTGAAGCTTTCTTT.

The rearrangement uses TRBV5-1 and TRBJ1-1, with TRBD1 matching over 8 bases. The junction had 4 bases not matched to a gene; V was cut back by 6 bases and J by 0 bases. The germline V gene encodes CDR1 SGHRS and CDR2 YFSETQ. This CDR3 is 14 amino acids long. CDR3 amino acids: CASKNRGMNTEAFF. In nucleotides, the CDR3 is TGCGCCAGCAAGAACAGGGGGATGAACACTGAAGCTTTCTTT.